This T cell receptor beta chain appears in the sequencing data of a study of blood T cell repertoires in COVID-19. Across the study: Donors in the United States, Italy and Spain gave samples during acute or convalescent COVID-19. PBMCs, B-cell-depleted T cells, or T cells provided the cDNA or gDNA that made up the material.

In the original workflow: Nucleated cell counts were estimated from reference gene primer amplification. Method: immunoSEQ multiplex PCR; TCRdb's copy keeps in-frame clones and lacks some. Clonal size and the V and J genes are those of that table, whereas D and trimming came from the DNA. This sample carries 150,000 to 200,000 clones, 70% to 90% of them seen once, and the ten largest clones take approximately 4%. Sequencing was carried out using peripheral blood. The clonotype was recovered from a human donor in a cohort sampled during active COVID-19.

In nucleotides, the CDR3 is TGTGCCAGCAGTTTGGCAGGGCTCTACGAGCAGTACTTC. The encoded protein is CASSLAGLYEQYF. The rearrangement uses TRBV28 and TRBJ2-7; tentatively, D is TRBD1 (5 bases). CDR3 length: 13 residues. The germline gives CDR1 MDHEN, CDR2 SYDVKM. The ends were cut back, 3 bases at V and 3 bases at J, with 9 bases in the middle.